The rows below give T cell receptor beta chains drawn from one sample of a study of response to subunit inactivated influenza vaccine. TCRdb re-called the RT-PCR reads through MiXCR, storing one row per CDR3 protein. This table has about 780,000 distinct CDR3 sequences, roughly 18% appearing once. The sample consisted of PBMCs from blood, taken roughly 5 days after vaccination. Receptors originate from a man aged 45-65 years who received an inactivated influenza vaccine. Each CDR3 is given with its conserved first and last residue.

j_gene,v_gene,CDR3aa
TRBJ2-7,TRBV20-1,CSASRQGLPYEQYF
TRBJ2-3,TRBV19,CASMPGGTRNTQYF
TRBJ2-2,TRBV28,CASSLWAGSTGELFF
TRBJ2-7,TRBV5-1,CASSHSLAARNF
TRBJ1-5,TRBV4-1,CASSPASGQPQHF
TRBJ2-1,TRBV6-2/TRBV6-3,CASRLAGNEQFF
TRBJ2-7,TRBV28,CASSSYTSGRQVYEQYF
TRBJ2-7,TRBV5-1,CASSSSNQGGYYEQYF
TRBJ1-2,TRBV20-1,CSASGTVYGYTF
TRBJ2-7,TRBV6-1,CASSELAGTSYEQYF
TRBJ1-4,TRBV20-1,CSARVTGTGNEKLFF
TRBJ2-7,TRBV27,CASSLLGSEYEQYF
TRBJ2-3,TRBV20-1,CSARVVRYTDTQYF
TRBJ2-1,TRBV6-1,CASSPTRTYEQFF
TRBJ2-7,TRBV7-2,CASSPTSGATYEQYF
TRBJ2-2,TRBV5-1,CASSRGTSATTGELFF
TRBJ2-7,TRBV6-2/TRBV6-3,CASTDGTPYEQYF
TRBJ1-6,TRBV7-8,CASSLVQGGNSPLHF
TRBJ2-7,TRBV7-8,CASRGFLGRGVYEQYF
TRBJ1-1,TRBV12-3/TRBV12-4,CASSLGTAIARDVAEAFF
TRBJ2-1,TRBV20-1,CSAPQIAGQLNEQFF
TRBJ2-7,TRBV5-1,CASSTGLAYEQYF
TRBJ2-1,TRBV20-1,CSARFLLAAHYNEQFF
TRBJ2-3,TRBV5-1,CASMPFRDVGTDTQYF
TRBJ2-1,TRBV3-1,CASSQGLPEEQFF
TRBJ2-2,TRBV4-2,CASSQTGTGRPGELFF
TRBJ2-5,TRBV20-1,CSASRRDFQETQYF
TRBJ2-7,TRBV29-1,CSVEHLGSYEQYF
TRBJ2-2,TRBV11-3,CASSLVYDTAGSGELFF
TRBJ1-1,TRBV7-2,CASSLVGLRNTEAFF
TRBJ2-3,TRBV20-1,CSARDVTSGSGLDTQYF
TRBJ1-5,TRBV12-3/TRBV12-4,CASSSASTNQHF
TRBJ2-3,TRBV4-3,CASSQGISGGNTQYF
TRBJ2-1,TRBV18,CASSPIRGQGYNEQFF
TRBJ2-1,TRBV7-8,CASSHTRQGPYNEQFF
TRBJ2-2,TRBV12-3/TRBV12-4,CASSPPFGELFF
TRBJ2-1,TRBV5-5,CASIKTGFGNEQFF
TRBJ2-5,TRBV21-1,CASSKSRGLAGETQYF
TRBJ2-5,TRBV7-2,CASSQFPQETQYF
TRBJ2-7,TRBV4-3,CASSQDLKGGSYEQYF
TRBJ1-2,TRBV20-1,CSAASQGGYTF
TRBJ2-1,TRBV14,CASSEGVIYNEQFF
TRBJ1-2,TRBV5-6,CASSLVWPDSSGYTF
TRBJ2-2,TRBV15,CATSIVAEPYTGELFF
TRBJ2-5,TRBV20-1,CSTYSFTSGSEETQYF
TRBJ2-3,TRBV7-2,CASSWGQGNTDTQYF
TRBJ1-6,TRBV2,CASSGSGFRSPLHF
TRBJ2-3,TRBV7-3,CASSPMGGSSHRGSDTQYF